Following are 10 T cell receptor beta chains from one sample sequenced in a study of early T cells in non-severe SARS-CoV-2 infection. MiXCR, applied by TCRdb to the 5' RACE reads, yields one record per CDR3 protein. The table shows around 84,000 distinct CDR3 sequences, with around an eighth occurring only once. Material: whole blood. These receptors came from an adult who was a healthcare worker with PCR-confirmed SARS-CoV-2 infection or an uninfected control (not recorded which).

This clonotype was counted between two and nine times. This chain uses TRBV28 with TRBJ2-1; the match to TRBD2 covers 8 bases. The V segment lost 6 bases and the J segment 0 bases; nucleotides outside the gene matches: 4. The CDR3 has 15 residues. Germline-derived CDR1 and CDR2 are MDHEN and SYDVKM. CDR3 DNA: TGTGCCAGCAGCCCCGGGACTAGCTCCTACAATGAGCAGTTCTTC. Translated: CASSPGTSSYNEQFF.

The V gene is TRBV7-7, the J gene TRBJ2-3, with TRBD1 matching 10 bases. Germline CDR1 and CDR2: SSHAT and FNYEAQ (reference sequence). The CDR3 loop spans 15 amino acids. The trim removed 5 bases at V and 1 base at J, leaving 3 bases unmatched. The DNA for the CDR3 is TGTGCCAGCAGCCCCGGGACAGGGGGCACAGATACGCAGTATTTT. The encoded protein is CASSPGTGGTDTQYF.

This clonotype has just a few counts. The chain has TRBV9 and TRBJ2-7; D is ambiguous. The ends were cut back, 6 bases at V and 3 bases at J, with 10 bases in the middle. This CDR3 is built from 12 residues. From germline, CDR1 is SGDLS and CDR2 YYNGEE. The CDR3 DNA follows: TGTGCCAGCAACCATTCCCTCTACGAGCAGTACTTC. This gives the protein CASNHSLYEQYF.

Ten or more counts support this clonotype. This chain links TRBV29-1 with TRBJ1-5; D is possibly TRBD1 (5 bases). The CDR3 sequence is 13 residues long. V dropped 4 bases and J dropped 0 bases, with 7 bases sitting between them. Germline V gives CDR1 SQVTM, CDR2 ANQGSEA. CDR3 coding DNA: TGCAGCGTTGGCAGGGATAGCAATCAGCCCCAGCATTTT. Amino acids: CSVGRDSNQPQHF.

This clonotype was seen a handful of times. The gene calls are TRBV21-1 and TRBJ1-1; the D call TRBD1 from the table was never checked on the DNA. TRBV21-1 is a pseudogene segment. This CDR3 is 12 amino acids long. Here the CDR3 reads CASSRGGAEAFF. The CDR3 DNA sequence: TGTGCCAGCAGCAGAGGGGGGGCTGAAGCTTTCTTT.

This clonotype has just a few counts. The chain combines TRBV6-1 with TRBJ1-5; 8 positions agree with TRBD1. V dropped 4 bases and J dropped 4; count of bases not matched to a gene: 6. Germline V gives CDR1 MNHNS, CDR2 SASEGT. CDR3 length: 15 residues. The CDR3 nucleotides read TGTGCCAGCAGTGCCTCCGGGACAGGTAATCAGCCCCAGCATTTT. Its protein product is CASSASGTGNQPQHF.

This clonotype has more than one count but fewer than ten. Being one base from a much bigger clone, this may be a read error. The chain combines TRBV6-5 with TRBJ2-2; no definite D call. Trimming left V 4 bases short and J 7 bases short, with 4 bases between. Germline CDR1 is MNHEY and CDR2 is SVGAGI. The CDR3 consists of 11 residues. This chain's CDR3 is CASSLNGELFF. The CDR3 region has the DNA TGTGCCAGCAGTTTAAACGGGGAGCTGTTTTTT.

This clonotype was seen only a few times. The chain has TRBV29-1 and TRBJ2-3; D not resolved. Germline V gives CDR1 SQVTM, CDR2 ANQGSEA. The CDR3 runs 11 residues. Trimming pared 6 bases from V and 2 bases from J, leaving 6 bases between. The CDR3 DNA sequence: TGCAGCGTCAAGCACACAGATACGCAGTATTTT. Translation: CSVKHTDTQYF.

There are a few counts of this clonotype. The rearrangement links TRBV19 to TRBJ2-2; D remains unclear. V was shortened by 9 bases and J by 5 bases, with 10 bases between the two germline ends. This CDR3 contains 12 residues. Germline values: CDR1 LNHDA, CDR2 SQIVND (reference sequence). The CDR3 nucleotides are TGTGCCAGATCCCCGCGGACCGGGGAGCTGTTTTTT. The encoded protein is CARSPRTGELFF.

The chain uses TRBV28 and TRBJ1-4; D gene uncertain. Trimming pared 11 bases from V and 6 bases from J, leaving 16 bases between. The germline CDR1 and CDR2 sequences are MDHEN and SYDVKM. The CDR3 has 13 residues. CDR3 in DNA: TGTGCCGGATTTTCCGGTAGGGATGAAAAACTGTTTTTT. Protein sequence: CAGFSGRDEKLFF. Drawing the rest from reference TRBV28 and TRBJ1-4, the complete variable domain is DVKVTQSSRYLVKRTGEKVFLECVQDMDHENMFWYRQDPGLGLRLIYFSYDVKMKEKGDIPEGYSVSREKKERFSLILESASTNQTSMYLCAGFSGRDEKLFFGSGTQLSVL.